The clone carrying this T cell receptor (beta chain) occurred a few times. Its specificity is not known. The data were taken from a study of T cells in Graves' hyperthyroidism and ophthalmopathy. Template material for amplifying TCR beta CDR3 regions consisted of RNA transcripts. TCR CDR3 underwent first-round RT-PCR with the HTBI primer set. From the multiplex PCR reads, TCRdb called clonotypes with MiXCR, one entry per CDR3 protein. The sample has fewer than 650,000 distinct CDR3 sequences, 14% seen once. Study-wide results and limits: Within blood appeared most thyroid clonotypes that had expanded above 0.001.

Trimming cost V 7 bases and J 4 bases, with 19 bases left between them. The CDR3 loop spans 15 amino acids. Germline CDR1 SQVTM, CDR2 ANQGSEA. Patients having uncontrolled infection, another autoimmune disease, pregnancy or lactation were not included. The sequencing input was blood. This chain uses TRBV29-1 with TRBJ2-2, with D maybe TRBD2 (5 bases). This TCR came from a woman between 18 and 30 years old with Graves' ophthalmopathy. CDR3 residues: CSATRSSHLTGELFF. CDR3 in DNA: TGCAGCGCTACTAGGTCCTCGCACCTCACCGGGGAGCTGTTTTTT.